This T cell receptor beta chain emerged from a study of blood T cell repertoires in COVID-19. J gave up 5 bases and V 0 bases, and 7 bases lay outside the gene matches. The V gene's germline CDR1 is LNHNV and CDR2 YYDKDF (reference sequence). The length of the CDR3 is 16 residues. Sequenced by immunoSEQ multiplex PCR; TCRdb stores in-frame clones only, minus some. The data contain a few hundred thousand clones, around 87% of them singletons. Seattle's cohort entered during active infection and was followed longitudinally. Material: peripheral blood. The receptor comes from a woman in her fifties or sixties with COVID-19, enrolled during active disease. The chain couples TRBV15 to TRBJ1-5, with 7 bases lining up with TRBD1. In DNA, the CDR3 is TGTGCCACCAGCAGAGAGGACAGGTCGCGGCATCAGCCCCAGCATTTT. It specifies CATSREDRSRHQPQHF.